What follows are 30 T cell receptor beta chains derived from one specimen sequenced in a study of blood T cells in healthy people across ages. Primed by a sample-barcoded 5' primer and a J-beta primer mix, a second PCR proceeded for about 6 to 12 cycles. TCRdb called the 5' RACE reads again in MiXCR, with one record for every CDR3 protein. The sample has fewer than 900,000 distinct CDR3 sequences, around 34% seen once. Material for sequencing was blood. These receptors were obtained from a man aged 18 to 30 in good health.

The rearrangement links TRBV2 to TRBJ1-5; TRBD1 aligns across 9 bases. Unmatched junction bases numbered 4, after V lost 7 bases and J lost 6 bases. This CDR3 comprises 13 residues. Germline lookup yields CDR1 SNHLY and CDR2 FYNNEI. For the CDR3, the DNA is TGTGCCAGCAAGGGGGACAGGGCTCAGCCCCAGCATTTT. Translating it yields CASKGDRAQPQHF.

The rearrangement links TRBV4-1 to TRBJ1-1; no firm D call. The germline V and J ends were trimmed by 0 bases and 3 bases, with 14 bases remaining between them. Germline V gene lookup returns CDR1 MGHRA and CDR2 YSYEKL. The CDR3 totals 16 residues. The CDR3 DNA follows: TGCGCCAGCAGCCAAGATGGCCTACCGGTGGACACTGAAGCTTTCTTT. It yields the protein CASSQDGLPVDTEAFF.

The chain uses TRBV2 and TRBJ1-2; 8 bases are shared with TRBD1. CDR3 length: 14 amino acids. Germline V CDR1 and CDR2: SNHLY, FYNNEI. With 3 bases clipped from V and 5 bases from J, the junction kept 5 bases outside the gene matches. The CDR3 loop reads CASSEQGASYGYTF. CDR3 nucleotide sequence: TGTGCCAGCAGTGAGCAGGGGGCTAGTTATGGCTACACCTTC.

The genes are TRBV18 and TRBJ2-5, with D maybe TRBD2 (6 bases). Trimming took 4 bases from V and 4 from J, leaving 13 bases between them. CDR3 length: 14 residues. Germline values: CDR1 KGHSH, CDR2 LQKENI. This CDR3 reads CASSRLDGGETQYF. The DNA for the CDR3 is TGTGCCAGCTCACGACTAGATGGTGGAGAGACCCAGTACTTC.

In this sample, this clonotype turned up a few times. This CDR3 reads CSARSGNYNEQFF. The CDR3 bases are TGCAGTGCTAGGAGCGGAAACTACAATGAGCAGTTCTTC. The genes are TRBV20-1 and TRBJ2-1; tentative D call: TRBD2 (5 bases). The CDR3 has 13 amino acids. CDR1 is DFQATT, CDR2 SNEGSKA, per germline (reference sequence). The ends were cut back, 3 bases at V and 3 bases at J, with 9 bases in the middle.

This clonotype has just a few counts. The chain carries TRBV7-2 and TRBJ2-7; no definite D call. TRBJ2-5 explains the end of the DNA better; the J call may be wrong. Germline values: CDR1 SGHTA, CDR2 FQGNSA. The CDR3 contains 14 residues. The DNA for the CDR3 is TGTGCCAGCAGCTTAGATCTAGATGTAGAGACCCAGTACTTC. It translates to CASSLDLDVETQYF.

The sample holds a few counts of this clonotype. The gene calls are TRBV19 and TRBJ2-1, with no clear D. This CDR3 contains 16 residues. Trimming cost V 9 bases and J 1 base, with 19 bases left between them. CDR1 is LNHDA and CDR2 is SQIVND in the germline V gene (reference sequence). CDR3 in amino acids: CASKRTFTGSYNEQFF. The CDR3 nucleotides read TGTGCCAGCAAGAGAACATTTACGGGTTCCTACAATGAGCAGTTCTTC.

The V call is TRBV12-3 or TRBV12-4, the J call TRBJ1-5, with 8 bases aligning to TRBD1. Trimming at V came to 3 bases and at J to 2 bases, leaving 3 bases not matched to a gene. The CDR3 has 15 amino acids. In DNA form, the CDR3 reads TGTGCCAGCAGTTTTGGACAGGGTGGCAATCAGCCCCAGCATTTT. This codes for CASSFGQGGNQPQHF.

The chain joins TRBV2 to TRBJ2-7; TRBD1 aligns across 7 bases. The germline V gene encodes CDR1 SNHLY and CDR2 FYNNEI. V lost 0 bases and J lost 2; bases outside the gene matches: 7. This CDR3 spans 16 amino acids. The CDR3 sequence is CASSEALRTGTYEQYF. For the CDR3, the DNA is TGTGCCAGCAGTGAAGCGCTCAGGACAGGTACCTACGAGCAGTACTTC.

As regards this clonotype: Its ends do not fully match the called genes, so a read error is possible. CDR3 nucleotides: TGTGCCGGCAGCCCGGGACAGGGTCTTGCCGGGGAGCTGTTTTTT. Translating gives CAGSPGQGLAGELFF. The chain has TRBV5-5 and TRBJ2-2, with 9 bases that match TRBD1. This CDR3 comprises 15 residues. CDR1 SGHKS and CDR2 YYEKEE come from the germline V gene (reference sequence).

The chain has TRBV2 and TRBJ1-2; no clear D gene. This CDR3 region has 12 residues. Germline-derived CDR1 and CDR2 are SNHLY and FYNNEI. The V and J ends lost 5 bases and 4 bases respectively, with 8 bases between them. The chain's CDR3 is CASSRPAYGYTF. The CDR3 DNA is TGTGCCAGCAGTCGCCCGGCCTATGGCTACACCTTC.

Worth noting for this clonotype: This may be a read error: a much more frequent sequence differs by one nucleotide. This sequence joins TRBV18 and TRBJ2-7, with a tentative D call TRBD1 (6 bases). This CDR3 spans 13 amino acids. The germline gives CDR1 KGHSH, CDR2 LQKENI. CDR3 amino acids: CASAPFRGWEQYF. The DNA for the CDR3 is TGTGCCAGCGCACCGTTCAGGGGATGGGAGCAGTACTTC.

Comment on this clonotype: This may arise from a read error, as a much more abundant clone is one base away. V gene TRBV5-6 combines with J gene TRBJ2-5; unclear D gene. The J call may be incorrect, as the DNA end agrees better with TRBJ2-1. This CDR3 comprises 13 residues. Germline V gene data show CDR1 as SGHDT and CDR2 as YYEEEE. CDR3 sequence (DNA): TGTGCCAGCAGCGCCCACCCCCAAGAGACCCAGTTCTTC. It yields the protein CASSAHPQETQFF.

This chain links TRBV4-2 with TRBJ2-1; 9 nucleotides align to TRBD2. This CDR3 is 16 amino acids long. Trimming at V came to 0 bases and at J to 7 bases, leaving 7 bases not matched to a gene. Germline CDR1 and CDR2: LGHNA and YNFKEQ. Here the CDR3 reads CASSQDWRGGRNEQFF. CDR3 in DNA: TGTGCCAGCAGCCAAGATTGGCGGGGGGGCCGGAATGAGCAGTTCTTC.

The J gene is TRBJ2-7, the V gene TRBV27; TRBD1 aligns across 7 bases. In germline, CDR1 is MNHEY, CDR2 SMNVEV (reference sequence). This CDR3 spans 15 amino acids. Losses at the gene ends were 5 bases for V and 2 bases for J; bases not matched to a gene: 9. CDR3 bases: TGTGCCAGCAGTCAAGCCGGGACAGAGCCCTACGAGCAGTACTTC. Translated, it gives CASSQAGTEPYEQYF.

This clonotype was observed a handful of times. The chain recombines TRBV4-1 with TRBJ1-2; D not certain. Deletions cut 1 base from V and 2 bases from J, with 11 bases between. The CDR3 loop spans 15 amino acids. Germline assignment: CDR1 MGHRA and CDR2 YSYEKL. The CDR3 reads CASSQGHDLNYGYTF. DNA for the CDR3: TGCGCCAGCAGCCAAGGACACGACCTAAACTATGGCTACACCTTC.

This clonotype has just a few counts. The gene calls are TRBV25-1 and TRBJ2-1, with D perhaps assigned TRBD1 or TRBD2 (5 bases each). The germline CDR1 and CDR2 sequences are MGHDK and SYGVNS. The CDR3 consists of 15 residues. The V gene lost 8 bases and the J gene lost 2 bases, with 16 bases spanning the gap. CDR3 amino acids: CASRPQGRTYNEQFF. The CDR3 DNA is TGTGCCAGCCGGCCCCAGGGACGGACCTACAATGAGCAGTTCTTC.

The J gene is TRBJ2-1, the V gene TRBV7-2, with no clear D. Germline loops: CDR1 SGHTA, CDR2 FQGNSA. The V gene lost 1 base and the J gene lost 13 bases, with 8 bases spanning the gap. The CDR3 loop spans 11 amino acids. For the CDR3, the DNA is TGTGCCAGCAGCTTAGGGAAGCTTCAGTTCTTC. Translating it yields CASSLGKLQFF.

The DNA of the CDR3 is TGTGCCACCCTACAGGGAGGGGAGACCCAGTACTTC. Its translation is CATLQGGETQYF. The chain recombines TRBV10-3 with TRBJ2-4; TRBD2 might be the D (7 bases). The assigned J gene may be wrong: the sequence end matches TRBJ2-5 better. The germline V gene has CDR1 ENHRY and CDR2 SYGVKD. The CDR3 is made up of 12 amino acids.

The V call is TRBV5-1, the J call TRBJ1-1; 7 bases fit TRBD1. Germline values: CDR1 SGHRS, CDR2 YFSETQ. V lost 2 bases, J lost 5 bases, and 6 bases stayed unmatched. The CDR3 is 14 residues long. CDR3: CASSFGQARTEAFF. The CDR3 bases are TGCGCCAGCAGCTTCGGACAGGCAAGAACTGAAGCTTTCTTT. The full variable domain, rest sourced from reference TRBV5-1 and TRBJ1-1, is KAGVTQTPRYLIKTRGQQVTLSCSPISGHRSVSWYQQTPGQGLQFLFEYFSETQRNKGNFPGRFSGRQFSNSRSEMNVSTLELGDSALYLCASSFGQARTEAFFGQGTRLTVV.

This clonotype was recorded at least ten times. The rearrangement joins TRBV3-1 to TRBJ1-2; the D gene is possibly TRBD1 (5 bases). The CDR3 extends over 14 amino acids. Germline assignment: CDR1 LGHDT and CDR2 YNNKEL (reference sequence). V lost 1 base and J lost 1, with 7 bases in between. The CDR3 region has the DNA TGTGCCAGCAGCCAAGGGGACGATAACTATGGCTACACCTTC. Protein sequence: CASSQGDDNYGYTF.

With regard to this clonotype: The junction and the germline gene differ at one end; a read error may be behind it. The gene calls are TRBV5-1 and TRBJ2-3, with 7 bases aligning to TRBD1. The CDR3 is 15 amino acids. The germline V gene has CDR1 SGHRS and CDR2 YFSETQ. CDR3 nucleotides: TGCGCCAGCAGCTCGGGACAGTTTAGCACAGATACGCGGTATTTT. Protein: CASSSGQFSTDTRYF.

The CDR3 nucleotides are TGTGCCAGCAGTGAAGTTAGGAGACAGGGGGTTTTAGACGAGCAGTACTTC. Translation gives CASSEVRRQGVLDEQYF. The genes are TRBV2 and TRBJ2-7, with 9 positions matching TRBD1. The CDR3 covers 17 residues. V lost 1 base and J lost 5; bases outside the gene matches: 12. Germline CDR1 reads SNHLY; CDR2 reads FYNNEI.

This chain joins TRBV7-9 and TRBJ2-2; D perhaps matches TRBD1 (6 bases). This CDR3 spans 17 amino acids. Germline V gene sequence: CDR1 SEHNR, CDR2 FQNEAQ (reference sequence). V lost 4 bases to trimming and J lost 0 bases, with 15 bases between them. CDR3 DNA sequence: TGTGCCAGCAGCTCTACTACAGGGTCTACGAACACCGGGGAGCTGTTTTTT. The encoded protein is CASSSTTGSTNTGELFF.

Of note for this clonotype: This may be a read error, as it is one base from a much larger clone. CDR3: CASSQGQGPQETQFF. CDR3 nucleotides: TGCGCCAGCAGCCAAGGGCAGGGGCCTCAAGAGACCCAGTTCTTC. The chain is built from TRBV4-1 and TRBJ2-5; D is perhaps TRBD1 (6 bases). The J call is uncertain, as TRBJ2-1 better fits the DNA end. Germline CDR1 is MGHRA and CDR2 is YSYEKL. This CDR3 comprises 15 residues.

This clonotype was found many times. This chain joins TRBV27 and TRBJ2-4; D perhaps matches TRBD1 (6 bases). Germline assignment: CDR1 MNHEY and CDR2 SMNVEV (reference sequence). The CDR3 consists of 16 residues. Trimming stripped 4 bases from V and 5 bases from J, with 18 bases between. CDR3 sequence (DNA): TGTGCCAGCAGTTCCTTACCGACAGGCACGGAAAACATTCAGTACTTC. It codes for CASSSLPTGTENIQYF.

This rearrangement joins TRBV18 to TRBJ2-4; tentatively, D is TRBD1 or TRBD2 (5 bases each). The assigned J gene may be wrong: the sequence end matches TRBJ2-5 better. The CDR3 runs 15 residues. CDR1 is KGHSH, CDR2 LQKENI, per germline. Here the CDR3 DNA reads TGTGCCAGCTCAAACCGGGGCCGGAACCAAGAGACCCAGTACTTC. This translates into CASSNRGRNQETQYF.

There are a few counts of this clonotype. The gene calls are TRBV9 and TRBJ2-3; 8 nucleotides agree with TRBD2. The CDR3 is 13 residues long. V gave up 3 bases and J gave up 8 bases; unmatched junction bases: 5. Germline V gene data show CDR1 as SGDLS and CDR2 as YYNGEE. The CDR3 loop is CASSDGTRATQYF. The DNA for the CDR3 is TGTGCCAGCAGCGATGGGACTAGGGCTACGCAGTATTTT.

The CDR3: CASSPRGGYTF. CDR3 sequence (DNA): TGTGCCAGCAGTCCGAGGGGAGGCTACACCTTC. V usage is TRBV7-2 and J usage is TRBJ1-2; D may be TRBD1 (5 bases). The CDR3 has 11 amino acids. CDR1 is SGHTA, CDR2 FQGNSA, per germline. Trimming left V 6 bases short and J 8 bases short, with 10 bases between.

This clonotype was seen ten or more times. This chain links TRBV12-3 or TRBV12-4 with TRBJ2-7; D is perhaps TRBD2 (5 bases). The V end was cut by 1 base, the J end by 6 bases, with 13 bases between. There are 14 residues in the CDR3. The CDR3 nucleotides read TGTGCCAGCAGTTTAGTGGCTAGCCAAGGCGAGCAGTACTTC. Its protein is CASSLVASQGEQYF.